This is a list of T cell receptor beta chains from one sample in a study of patients and donors after allogeneic stem cell transplantation. From the RT-PCR reads, TCRdb called clonotypes with MiXCR, one entry per CDR3 protein. The table shows 900,000 to 1,000,000 distinct CDR3 sequences, with approximately 19% occurring only once. What was sequenced was blood, either unsorted or a sorted T cell fraction (not recorded which). The origin of the receptors is a human donor who was either an allogeneic HSCT recipient or a stem cell or donor lymphocyte infusion donor (not recorded which). It is not recorded whose cells these are; they may come from a transplant donor. The CDR3 runs from the conserved cysteine through the conserved F or W. The D gene is left open where the match is weak. Clone size is not always given. Where it is, it says once, few, many or a class for expanded clones.

14 | TRBJ2-3 | TRBV24-1 | NA | few | CATSDYGGRDTQYF | TGTGCCACCAGTGATTATGGGGGCCGAGATACGCAGTATTTT
13 | TRBJ1-1 | TRBV2 | NA | NA | CASNEFGVTEAFF | TGTGCCAGCAACGAATTTGGAGTCACTGAAGCTTTCTTT
14 | TRBJ1-5 | TRBV12-3/TRBV12-4 | NA | NA | CASSSDSHYQPQHF | TGTGCCAGCAGCTCCGACAGCCATTATCAGCCCCAGCATTTT
13 | TRBJ2-1 | TRBV7-9 | NA | NA | CATSGVYHNEQFF | TGTGCCACCTCGGGGGTGTATCACAATGAGCAGTTCTTC
15 | TRBJ1-2 | TRBV6-5 | TRBD1 | NA | CASSYQGQGGSGYTF | TGTGCCAGCAGTTACCAGGGACAGGGGGGAAGTGGCTACACCTTC
15 | TRBJ2-1 | TRBV5-6 | NA | many | CASSLGLVSYNEQFF | TGTGCCAGCAGCTTGGGACTAGTCTCCTACAATGAGCAGTTCTTC
14 | TRBJ2-7 | TRBV5-1 | TRBD1 | NA | CASGGQGSSYEQYF | TGCGCCAGCGGTGGACAGGGAAGCTCCTACGAGCAGTACTTC
15 | TRBJ2-2 | TRBV9 | NA | few | CASSVGARPTGELFF | TGTGCCAGCAGCGTAGGGGCTAGACCCACCGGGGAGCTGTTTTTT
15 | TRBJ1-1 | TRBV20-1 | TRBD1 | few | CSAKPGQRRDTEAFF | TGCAGTGCCAAACCGGGACAGCGGAGAGACACTGAAGCTTTCTTT
15 | TRBJ1-2 | TRBV2 | NA | NA | CASSEELGIVYGYTF | TGTGCCAGCAGTGAAGAGCTGGGGATCGTCTATGGCTACACCTTC
15 | TRBJ1-4 | TRBV18 | NA | few | CASSPPSSRNEKLFF | TGTGCCAGCTCACCACCCTCCAGCAGAAATGAAAAACTGTTTTTT
17 | TRBJ2-1 | TRBV7-3 | TRBD2 | few | CASSPHPGRAGYNEQFF | TGTGCCAGCAGCCCCCATCCGGGGAGGGCCGGTTACAATGAGCAGTTCTTC
14 | TRBJ1-2 | TRBV18 | NA | NA | CASSQTDSSYGYTF | TGTGCCAGCTCACAAACGGACAGTTCCTATGGCTACACCTTC
13 | TRBJ2-7 | TRBV28 | NA | few | CASSPSGREAQYF | TGTGCCAGCAGCCCGTCGGGACGGGAAGCGCAGTACTTC
15 | TRBJ2-5 | TRBV7-8 | TRBD1 | few | CASSSGTGMRETQYF | TGTGCCAGCAGCTCCGGGACAGGGATGCGAGAGACCCAGTACTTC
15 | TRBJ2-1 | TRBV6-5 | NA | NA | CASSSSGDSYNEQFF | TGTGCCAGCAGTTCCTCAGGTGACTCCTACAATGAGCAGTTCTTC
16 | TRBJ2-1 | TRBV9 | NA | few | CASSVSGGTGYNEQFF | TGTGCCAGCAGCGTCTCGGGAGGGACAGGGTACAATGAGCAGTTCTTC
12 | TRBJ1-4 | TRBV12-3/TRBV12-4 | NA | NA | CASSRLREKLFF | TGTGCCAGCAGTCGCTTGAGGGAAAAACTGTTTTTT
15 | TRBJ2-1 | TRBV5-4 | TRBD2 | few | CASSFGGSGRTEQFF | TGTGCCAGCAGCTTTGGAGGTAGCGGGCGCACAGAGCAGTTCTTC
16 | TRBJ2-7 | TRBV20-1 | TRBD1 | few | CSANPSPGQGLLEQYF | TGCAGTGCTAACCCCTCGCCGGGACAGGGGTTGCTCGAGCAGTACTTC
16 | TRBJ1-1 | TRBV5-1 | NA | few | CASSFASGGWNTEAFF | TGCGCCAGCAGCTTTGCGTCGGGGGGATGGAACACTGAAGCTTTCTTT
14 | TRBJ1-5 | TRBV29-1 | NA | NA | CSVATGSSNQPQHF | TGCAGCGTTGCTACAGGATCTAGCAATCAGCCCCAGCATTTT
16 | TRBJ1-3 | TRBV7-2 | NA | few | CASSMGGGWSRNTIYF | TGTGCCAGCAGCATGGGGGGAGGATGGTCGCGAAACACCATATATTTT
17 | TRBJ2-3 | TRBV5-1 | TRBD2 | few | CASSLDSPSGRPDTQYF | TGCGCCAGCAGCCTTGATTCTCCTAGCGGGAGACCAGATACGCAGTATTTT
15 | TRBJ2-7 | TRBV9 | NA | NA | CASSVAPADTYEQYF | TGTGCCAGCAGCGTAGCTCCCGCGGATACCTACGAGCAGTACTTC
15 | TRBJ1-2 | TRBV4-2 | NA | few | CASSQRMWDDYGYTF | TGTGCCAGCAGCCAAAGAATGTGGGATGACTATGGCTACACCTTC
14 | TRBJ2-3 | TRBV10-3 | NA | many | CAIRYRTDTDTQYF | TGTGCCATCAGGTACAGAACAGACACAGATACGCAGTATTTT
12 | TRBJ2-4 | TRBV10-3 | TRBD2 | few | CAMGGESGIQYF | TGTGCCATGGGGGGGGAGAGTGGCATTCAGTACTTC
17 | TRBJ2-5 | TRBV6-5 | TRBD2 | NA | CASSYGPWASGMETQYF | TGTGCCAGCAGTTACGGCCCATGGGCTAGCGGGATGGAGACCCAGTACTTC
14 | TRBJ2-5 | TRBV7-9 | NA | NA | CASSLDLFDRTQYF | TGTGCCAGCAGCTTAGATCTGTTTGATAGGACCCAGTACTTC
16 | TRBJ2-2 | TRBV20-1 | TRBD2 | NA | CSARDTRTSSTGELFF | TGCAGTGCTAGAGATACCAGGACTAGCAGCACCGGGGAGCTGTTTTTT
14 | TRBJ1-5 | TRBV5-5 | NA | NA | CASAADYSNQPQHF | TGTGCCAGCGCCGCGGACTACTCAAATCAGCCCCAGCATTTT
15 | TRBJ2-1 | TRBV18 | TRBD2 | NA | CASSPSTSDYNEQFF | TGTGCCAGCTCACCTTCGACTAGCGACTACAATGAGCAGTTCTTC
15 | TRBJ2-3 | TRBV7-2 | NA | NA | CASSARPGATAYLYF | TGTGCCAGCAGCGCCCGCCCCGGGGCCACCGCATATCTGTATTTT
16 | TRBJ2-5 | TRBV7-9 | NA | few | CASSLVLGRVQETQYF | TGTGCCAGCAGCTTAGTGTTGGGAAGGGTACAAGAGACCCAGTACTTC
16 | TRBJ1-1 | TRBV4-1 | NA | NA | CASRLIGQRMNTEAFF | TGCGCCAGCAGACTAATAGGTCAGAGGATGAACACTGAAGCTTTCTTT
15 | TRBJ1-5 | TRBV2 | NA | NA | CASSEQGLGNQPQHF | TGTGCCAGCAGTGAACAGGGGCTGGGCAATCAGCCCCAGCATTTT
12 | TRBJ2-5 | TRBV4-1 | NA | few | CASSQAQETQYF | TGTGCCAGCAGCCAAGCCCAAGAGACCCAGTACTTC
12 | TRBJ1-1 | TRBV18 | NA | few | CASSPQRTEAFF | TGTGCCAGCTCACCACAAAGAACTGAAGCTTTCTTT
15 | TRBJ2-1 | TRBV30 | TRBD1 | few | CAWSRNRGPHNEQFF | TGTGCCTGGAGTAGGAACAGGGGTCCCCACAATGAGCAGTTCTTC
16 | TRBJ2-3 | TRBV2 | TRBD2 | NA | CASLPGLVPSRDTQYF | TGTGCCAGCTTACCGGGACTAGTCCCTTCCAGGGATACGCAGTATTTT
17 | TRBJ2-3 | TRBV25-1 | NA | few | CASSYRSSGASTDTQYF | TGTGCCAGTTCCTATAGAAGTAGCGGCGCTAGCACAGATACGCAGTATTTT